The 10 T cell receptor beta chains below come from one sample, sequenced in a study of blood T cell repertoires in COVID-19. Measured with immunoSEQ multiplex PCR; TCRdb has only the in-frame clones, and not every one. The sample lists 120,000 or so clones, around four fifths occurring once. Specimen: peripheral blood. All receptors come from a man aged 55 to 70 with acute or convalescent COVID-19.

V and J are TRBV27 and TRBJ1-1; D is ambiguous. This CDR3 is built from 14 residues. The germline V gene has CDR1 MNHEY and CDR2 SMNVEV (reference sequence). The V and J ends lost 1 base and 2 bases respectively, with 8 bases between them. The CDR3 region is CASSLLRGNTEAFF. CDR3 coding DNA: TGTGCCAGCAGTTTATTACGGGGTAACACTGAAGCTTTCTTT.

The V gene is TRBV7-9, the J gene TRBJ1-1, with a weak D call TRBD1 (5 bases). CDR3 length: 16 amino acids. V was trimmed by 1 base and J by 1 base, leaving 13 bases between them. Germline CDR1 is SEHNR and CDR2 is FQNEAQ (reference sequence). DNA of the CDR3: TGTGCCAGCAGCTTAGGGTGGGGCGCAGAGAACACTGAAGCTTTCTTT. Translated, it gives CASSLGWGAENTEAFF. Full variable domain (missing parts from reference TRBV7-9 and TRBJ1-1): DTGVSQNPRHKITKRGQNVTFRCDPISEHNRLYWYRQTLGQGPEFLTYFQNEAQLEKSRLLSDRFSAERPKGSFSTLEIQRTEQGDSAMYLCASSLGWGAENTEAFFGQGTRLTVV.

The chain couples TRBV9 to TRBJ1-2, with D uncertain. Trimming stripped 3 bases from V and 2 bases from J, with 5 bases between. Germline V gene lookup returns CDR1 SGDLS and CDR2 YYNGEE. The CDR3 extends over 12 amino acids. This CDR3 is CASSAKNYGYTF. CDR3 in DNA: TGTGCCAGCAGCGCTAAAAACTATGGCTACACCTTC.

This clone has more than one count but fewer than ten. This chain joins TRBV3-1 (or the pseudogene TRBV3-2) and TRBJ2-5; 10 nucleotides align to TRBD1. With V trimmed by 0 bases and J by 3 bases, 4 bases remained unmatched. Germline V lookup: CDR1 LGHDT, CDR2 YNNKEL (reference sequence). The CDR3 is 16 residues long. In nucleotides, the CDR3 is TGTGCCAGCAGCCAAGAATGGACAGGGGGTAAAGAGACCCAGTACTTC. Its protein is CASSQEWTGGKETQYF.

The chain employs TRBV12-3 or TRBV12-4 and TRBJ2-1, with a weak D call TRBD1 (5 bases). V was trimmed by 6 bases and J by 12 bases, leaving 12 bases between them. The CDR3 consists of 11 residues. The CDR3 sequence is CASSPDRTQFF. The CDR3 DNA follows: TGTGCCAGCAGCCCCGACAGAACGCAGTTCTTC.

This clone appeared many times. The chain uses TRBV19 and TRBJ2-5; D might be TRBD1 (5 bases). The V end lost 1 base, the J end lost 7 bases, and 16 bases lay between the germline ends. The CDR3 length is 15 residues. Germline CDR1 reads LNHDA; CDR2 reads SQIVND (reference sequence). CDR3 sequence reads: CASSIARRGDRTQYF. The CDR3 region has the DNA TGTGCCAGTAGTATAGCCCGAAGGGGCGATAGGACCCAGTACTTC.

The chain links TRBV5-6 to TRBJ2-7; unclear D gene. This CDR3 contains 15 residues. V lost 4 bases to trimming and J lost 4 bases, with 18 bases between them. Germline CDR1 SGHDT, CDR2 YYEEEE. Here the CDR3 DNA reads TGTGCCAGCAGCCCCACCGGTGGTTACTATTACGAGCAGTACTTC. Protein: CASSPTGGYYYEQYF.

The chain is built from TRBV28 and TRBJ1-2; D call uncertain. V lost 6 bases and J lost 7, with 18 bases in between. This CDR3 comprises 14 residues. CDR1 MDHEN and CDR2 SYDVKM come from the germline V gene. CDR3 in amino acids: CASSSTRGGGGYTF. In DNA form, the CDR3 reads TGTGCCAGCAGCTCCACCCGGGGAGGAGGTGGCTACACCTTC.

The chain links TRBV6-6 to TRBJ1-2; TRBD1 might be the D (5 bases). The V end lost 5 bases, the J end lost 12 bases, and 16 bases lay between the germline ends. Germline CDR1 is MNHNY and CDR2 is SVGAGI (reference sequence). The CDR3 has 12 amino acids. The CDR3 region is CASSPKVGGNTF. The CDR3 DNA sequence: TGTGCCAGCAGTCCAAAAGTCGGGGGTAACACCTTC.

This clone was seen more than once but under ten times. The chain uses TRBV30 and TRBJ1-5, with a weak D call TRBD1 (6 bases). The germline V and J ends were trimmed by 1 base and 6 bases, with 10 bases remaining between them. In germline, CDR1 is GTSNPN, CDR2 SVGIG (reference sequence). The CDR3 covers 13 residues. This CDR3 is CAWSGGPGQPQHF. The CDR3 DNA follows: TGTGCCTGGAGTGGGGGGCCAGGTCAGCCCCAGCATTTT.